The entry below describes one TCR beta chain. Its cognate antigen is unknown. The sample originates from a study of cytomegalovirus exposure and HLA in healthy donors. Study observations and caveats: An Asian-associated ancestry cluster reportedly showed fewer N-insertions than the approximately 700-donor mean in a later analysis. Several of the most significant clusters were apparently associated with common viral pathogens in a later analysis.

With 60 Vbeta and 13 Jbeta primers, the PCR was carried out. This table comes from immunoSEQ multiplex PCR, and its TCRdb copy is limited to in-frame clones, with some not included. The sample lists about 190,000 clones; 83% were seen once. The CDR3 has 15 residues. Between the trimmed V and J ends, which lost 1 base and 2 bases, there was a span of 11 bases. The germline gives CDR1 SGHTA, CDR2 FQGNSA. The sequenced sample was PBMCs. V and J are TRBV7-2 and TRBJ1-1, with D unresolved. This TCR was recovered from a man aged 35 to 55 in good health and CMV-seropositive. This CDR3 reads CASSLGGTGNTEAFF. The CDR3 DNA sequence: TGTGCCAGCAGCTTAGGAGGTACGGGTAACACTGAAGCTTTCTTT.